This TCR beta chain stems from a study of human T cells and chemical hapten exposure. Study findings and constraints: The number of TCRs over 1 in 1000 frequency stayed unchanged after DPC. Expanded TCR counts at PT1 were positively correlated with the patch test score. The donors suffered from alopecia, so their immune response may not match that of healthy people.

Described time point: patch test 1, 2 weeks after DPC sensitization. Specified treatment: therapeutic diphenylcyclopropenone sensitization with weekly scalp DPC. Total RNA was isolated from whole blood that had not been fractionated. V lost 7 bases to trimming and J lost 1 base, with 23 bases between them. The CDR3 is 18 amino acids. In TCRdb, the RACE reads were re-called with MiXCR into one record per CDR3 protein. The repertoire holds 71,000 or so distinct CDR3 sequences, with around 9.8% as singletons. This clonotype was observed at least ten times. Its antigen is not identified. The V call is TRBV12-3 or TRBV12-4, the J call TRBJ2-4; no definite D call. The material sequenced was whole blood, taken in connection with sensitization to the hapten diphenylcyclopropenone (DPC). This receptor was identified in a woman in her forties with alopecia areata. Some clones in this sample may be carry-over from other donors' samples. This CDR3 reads CASTPYPPGQKAKNIQYF. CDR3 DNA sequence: TGTGCCAGCACCCCTTATCCTCCCGGCCAGAAGGCCAAAAACATTCAGTACTTC.